Listed below are T cell receptor beta chains from one sample, sequenced in a study of T cell repertoires in cytomegalovirus infection. TCRdb reprocessed the reads with MiXCR, giving one entry per CDR3 protein. The sample shows 700,000 to 850,000 distinct CDR3 sequences, 32% of them seen only once. No antigen has been assigned to these receptors. Sequenced material: cultured CD8+ T cells from PBMCs, taken from culture after CMV antigen stimulation. These receptors were collected from a human donor in good health (CMV status not recorded). Some clones in this sample may be carry-over from other donors' samples. Each CDR3 is given with its conserved first and last residue. The order of the fields is clone size, V gene, D gene, J gene, CDR3 protein, CDR3 DNA. The D gene is left open where the match is weak. Expanded clones are given a class, and other clones once, few, many or no size at all.

.	TRBV10-3	.	TRBJ1-6	CAISDPSDRPLHF	TGTGCCATCAGTGACCCCTCCGACAGACCCCTCCACTTT
many	TRBV7-2	TRBD2	TRBJ2-5	CASSPGGWVAGVMYQETQYF	TGTGCCAGCAGCCCTGGGGGCTGGGTAGCGGGGGTGATGTACCAAGAGACCCAGTACTTC
many	TRBV7-9	TRBD1	TRBJ1-2	CASSRQGQPYGYTF	TGTGCCAGCAGCAGACAGGGTCAGCCCTATGGCTACACCTTC
.	TRBV11-2	.	TRBJ2-3	CASSPRGGSEDTQYF	TGTGCCAGCAGCCCCCGTGGGGGTTCAGAAGATACGCAGTATTTT
.	TRBV14	.	TRBJ2-1	CASSHKGYYNEQFF	TGTGCCAGCAGCCACAAGGGTTACTACAATGAGCAGTTCTTC
.	TRBV19	.	TRBJ2-3	CASLGGSPTDTQYF	TGTGCCAGTCTCGGAGGGAGTCCCACAGATACGCAGTATTTT
many	TRBV4-3	.	TRBJ2-5	CASSQVLGAGETQYF	TGCGCCAGCAGCCAAGTGCTTGGCGCCGGGGAGACCCAGTACTTC
few	TRBV5-1	.	TRBJ2-7	CASSLVNPEGDEQYF	TGCGCCAGCAGCTTGGTCAACCCCGAGGGTGACGAGCAGTACTTC
.	TRBV12-5	.	TRBJ1-2	CASGFDPNTGTLRYGYTF	TGTGCTAGTGGTTTCGACCCCAACACAGGGACCCTCCGCTATGGCTACACCTTC
.	TRBV4-1	TRBD1	TRBJ2-1	CASSQVGQGNEQFF	TGCGCCAGCAGCCAAGTCGGACAGGGGAATGAGCAGTTCTTC
.	TRBV6-8	TRBD2	TRBJ2-4	CASSPTSGGPDQYF	TGTGCCAGCAGCCCGACTAGCGGGGGGCCGGACCAGTACTTC
many	TRBV7-9	TRBD1	TRBJ2-6	CASSPRDRSNSGANVLTF	TGTGCCAGCAGCCCAAGGGACAGGAGTAACTCTGGGGCCAACGTCCTGACTTTC
once	TRBV6-2/TRBV6-3	.	TRBJ2-1	CASSFGRVEFF	TGTGCCAGCAGTTTCGGTAGGGTAGAGTTCTTC
few	TRBV27	.	TRBJ1-2	CASSLNPISYGYTF	TGTGCCAGCAGTTTGAACCCCATAAGCTATGGCTACACCTTC
.	TRBV6-6	TRBD1	TRBJ2-3	CVSSQGQAGTDTQYF	TGTGTCAGCAGCCAGGGACAGGCTGGCACAGATACGCAGTATTTT
.	TRBV20-1	.	TRBJ2-7	CSARGVEDSYEQYF	TGCAGTGCTAGGGGGGTAGAGGACTCCTACGAGCAGTACTTC
few	TRBV6-1	.	TRBJ1-5	CASSGQVYQILNQPQHF	TGTGCCAGCAGTGGACAAGTCTATCAAATTCTCAATCAGCCCCAGCATTTT
.	TRBV13	TRBD1	TRBJ2-7	CASSVDRSYEQYF	TGTGCCAGCAGCGTGGACAGGTCCTACGAGCAGTACTTC
many	TRBV7-8	.	TRBJ2-7	CASSLKVAGTYEQYF	TGTGCCAGCAGCTTAAAGGTGGCGGGGACCTACGAGCAGTACTTC
.	TRBV11-2	.	TRBJ1-5	CASSLTLRQPQHF	TGTGCCAGCAGCTTAACCCTTCGACAGCCCCAGCATTTT
.	TRBV19	TRBD1	TRBJ1-5	CASRGTGPSFPSNQPQHF	TGTGCCAGTAGGGGGACAGGGCCGTCATTTCCTAGCAATCAGCCCCAGCATTTT
.	TRBV7-3	.	TRBJ2-3	CASSSGVGDSDTQYF	TGTGCCAGCAGCTCCGGGGTGGGAGACTCAGATACGCAGTATTTT
.	TRBV2	TRBD1	TRBJ2-7	CASTAMAGTAYEQYF	TGTGCCAGCACTGCGATGGCCGGGACAGCCTACGAGCAGTACTTC
.	TRBV6-1	TRBD2	TRBJ2-1	CASSALSGDYNEQFF	TGTGCCAGCAGTGCCCTCAGCGGGGACTACAATGAGCAGTTCTTC
once	TRBV28	.	TRBJ1-1	CASSLFSGIPQPEAFF	TGTGCCAGCAGTTTATTCTCCGGGATCCCGCAACCTGAAGCTTTCTTT
.	TRBV7-6	TRBD2	TRBJ2-3	CASSLATSGGSTDTQYF	TGTGCCAGCAGCTTAGCTACTAGCGGGGGAAGCACAGATACGCAGTATTTT